Each of the 30 T cell receptor beta chains below was sequenced from the same sample in a study of naive and memory T cell subsets. Ligated cDNA underwent four rounds of PCR with nested alpha and beta constant region primers and SP2. TCRdb reanalysed the UMI-ligation and nested PCR reads using MiXCR and keeps one entry per CDR3 protein. The sample has 20,000 to 25,000 distinct CDR3 sequences; around 6% are singletons. Sample treatment: skin biopsy from PPD injection site in Mantoux-positive individual. An oligonucleotide containing a UMI was ligated to the 3' end of TCR cDNA. The specimen comprised skin, sampled from a tuberculin skin test site. The receptors were gathered from an adult in good health.

This clonotype was recorded many times. The chain couples TRBV12-3 or TRBV12-4 to TRBJ1-6; D is unclear. Trimming stripped 6 bases from V and 10 bases from J, with 10 bases between. CDR3 length equals 12 residues. CDR3: CASRIGGSPLHF. The CDR3 DNA follows: TGTGCCAGCAGAATCGGAGGATCACCCCTCCACTTT.

This clonotype was detected ten times or more. This rearrangement joins TRBV4-2 to TRBJ2-2; 8 bases match TRBD2. The V segment lost 5 bases and the J segment 5 bases; nucleotides outside the gene matches: 19. Looked up from germline, CDR1 is LGHNA and CDR2 is YNFKEQ. The CDR3 extends over 19 amino acids. DNA for the CDR3: TGTGCCAGCAGCAAAAAGATTCAAGCTAGCGGGTTAGCGACCGGGGAGCTGTTTTTT. It encodes CASSKKIQASGLATGELFF.

The chain uses TRBV6-2 or TRBV6-3 and TRBJ2-5; 8 bases align to TRBD1. The CDR3 runs to 14 residues. J lost 3 bases, V lost 1 base, and 1 base had no gene match. CDR1 MNHEY and CDR2 SVGEGT come from the germline V gene. The CDR3 coding sequence is TGTGCCAGCAGTTACTTGGGACAGGAAGAGACCCAGTACTTC. Amino acids: CASSYLGQEETQYF.

The CDR3 here is CASSDLGESGEAFF. In DNA form, the CDR3 reads TGTGCCAGCAGTGATCTAGGGGAAAGCGGTGAAGCTTTCTTT. The chain is built from TRBV25-1 and TRBJ1-1; perhaps TRBD1 as D (5 bases). Looked up from germline, CDR1 is MGHDK and CDR2 is SYGVNS. This CDR3 has 14 residues. Trimming took 3 bases from V and 7 from J, leaving 15 bases between them.

This clonotype was observed a handful of times. CDR3 nucleotides: TGTGCCACCAGCAGGGATGGCGGGGGCCAAGAGACCCAGTACTTC. Translation: CATSRDGGGQETQYF. The V gene is TRBV15, the J gene TRBJ2-5; 7 nucleotides align to TRBD2. The CDR3 has 15 residues. Trimming at V came to 3 bases and at J to 1 base, leaving 5 bases not matched to a gene. Germline V gene data show CDR1 as LNHNV and CDR2 as YYDKDF (reference sequence).

This clonotype was seen a handful of times. The V and J genes are TRBV5-5 and TRBJ1-3; a possible D gene is TRBD1 (5 bases). This CDR3 has 16 residues. Germline-derived CDR1 and CDR2 are SGHKS and YYEKEE (reference sequence). V lost 0 bases, J lost 1 base, and 11 bases lay in between. The CDR3, as DNA: TGTGCCAGCAGCTTGGCCCCCGGGGGGTCTGGAAACACCATATATTTT. Translated, it gives CASSLAPGGSGNTIYF.

The rearrangement uses TRBV20-1 and TRBJ1-5; the match to TRBD1 covers 11 bases. In germline, CDR1 is DFQATT, CDR2 SNEGSKA (reference sequence). Trimming cost V 5 bases and J 7 bases; bases outside gene matches: 7. The CDR3 consists of 14 residues. CDR3 sequence reads: CSAWDRGTRQPQHF. In DNA form, the CDR3 reads TGCAGTGCTTGGGACAGGGGGACGAGGCAGCCCCAGCATTTT.

This clonotype has a handful of counts. The CDR3 DNA follows: TGTGCCAGCAGCTCGACAGGGAACACTGAAGCTTTCTTT. It yields the protein CASSSTGNTEAFF. This chain uses TRBV11-3 with TRBJ1-1; D perhaps matches TRBD1 (6 bases). Germline-derived CDR1 and CDR2 are SGHNT and YENEEA. V was pared by 4 bases and J by 1 base, with 7 bases between. The CDR3 sequence is 13 residues long. Full variable domain (rest looked up from reference TRBV11-3 and TRBJ1-1): EAGVVQSPRYKIIEKKQPVAFWCNPISGHNTLYWYLQNLGQGPELLIRYENEEAVDDSQLPKDRFSAERLKGVDSTLKIQPAELGDSAVYLCASSSTGNTEAFFGQGTRLTVV.

The chain uses TRBV5-6 and TRBJ2-7; 10 nucleotides line up with TRBD1. Germline V gene lookup returns CDR1 SGHDT and CDR2 YYEEEE. CDR3 length equals 16 residues. V lost 2 bases to trimming and J lost 5 bases; unmatched junction nucleotides: 10. The DNA for the CDR3 is TGTGCCAGCAGCTTTATTAACGGGACAGGGGAGCACGAGCAGTACTTC. It specifies CASSFINGTGEHEQYF.

This chain links TRBV20-1 with TRBJ2-1; 8 bases align to TRBD2. The V and J ends lost 2 bases and 0 bases, in that order; junction bases with no gene match: 6. The CDR3 length is 16 residues. Germline values: CDR1 DFQATT, CDR2 SNEGSKA (reference sequence). CDR3 region: CSARWLAGGSYNEQFF. Here the CDR3 DNA reads TGCAGTGCTAGATGGCTAGCGGGCGGCTCCTACAATGAGCAGTTCTTC.

V is TRBV6-5 and J is TRBJ2-5; D perhaps matches TRBD2 (6 bases). Trimming took off 7 bases at V and 7 bases at J, with 16 bases between the two ends. Germline CDR1 is MNHEY and CDR2 is SVGAGI. The CDR3 sequence is 13 residues long. The CDR3 protein is CASTVGGSATQYF. The CDR3 bases are TGTGCCAGCACCGTCGGGGGATCGGCGACCCAGTACTTC.

CDR3 region: CASSFIGDPDTQYF. The CDR3 coding sequence is TGTGCCAGCAGTTTTATCGGGGACCCAGATACGCAGTATTTT. The V gene is TRBV12-3 or TRBV12-4, the J gene TRBJ2-3; tentatively, D is TRBD1 or TRBD2 (5 bases each). CDR3 length equals 14 residues. V lost 3 bases, J lost 4 bases, and 11 bases lay in between.

The chain uses TRBV7-2 and TRBJ1-5, with D hard to call. The CDR3 is 14 amino acids. Trimming took 1 base from V and 7 from J, leaving 11 bases between them. Germline assignment: CDR1 SGHTA and CDR2 FQGNSA. The CDR3 DNA reads as TGTGCCAGCAGCTTAGGAGGGTTCCGCCAGCCCCAGCATTTT. Translated: CASSLGGFRQPQHF.

This clonotype came up a few times. This chain uses TRBV9 with TRBJ2-4; D unresolved. Germline assignment: CDR1 SGDLS and CDR2 YYNGEE. The germline V and J ends were trimmed by 0 bases and 8 bases, with 18 bases remaining between them. The CDR3 runs 16 residues. CDR3 protein: CASSVGVSGHQDIQYF. DNA of the CDR3: TGTGCCAGCAGCGTAGGGGTCTCCGGGCACCAGGACATTCAGTACTTC. Drawing the rest from reference TRBV9 and TRBJ2-4, the complete variable domain is DSGVTQTPKHLITATGQRVTLRCSPRSGDLSVYWYQQSLDQGLQFLIQYYNGEERAKGNILERFSAQQFPDLHSELNLSSLELGDSALYFCASSVGVSGHQDIQYFGAGTRLSVL.

In this sample, this clonotype turned up many times. The chain links TRBV20-1 to TRBJ2-5; 7 bases line up with TRBD1. In germline, CDR1 is DFQATT, CDR2 SNEGSKA (reference sequence). This CDR3 is built from 13 residues. The V segment lost 5 bases and the J segment 0 bases; nucleotides outside the gene matches: 3. CDR3 amino acids: CSALGQDQETQYF. CDR3 bases: TGCAGTGCTCTTGGACAGGACCAAGAGACCCAGTACTTC.

At least ten counts were recorded for this clonotype. This chain joins TRBV7-2 and TRBJ2-1, with 11 bases lining up with TRBD2. CDR3 length: 16 amino acids. The junction had 8 bases not matched to a gene; V was cut back by 5 bases and J by 5 bases. Germline V gene lookup returns CDR1 SGHTA and CDR2 FQGNSA. The CDR3 DNA sequence: TGTGCCAGCAGCCGAAAGGGGACTAGCGGCCACAATGAGCAGTTCTTC. This gives the protein CASSRKGTSGHNEQFF.

This clonotype has only one observation. The chain joins TRBV28 to TRBJ2-1; D perhaps matches TRBD1 (5 bases). CDR1 is MDHEN, CDR2 SYDVKM, per germline. V lost 8 bases, J lost 2 bases, and 13 bases lay in between. The length of the CDR3 is 14 residues. The CDR3 loop is CASRDSPTYNEQFF. The CDR3 DNA reads as TGTGCCAGCCGTGACAGTCCTACCTACAATGAGCAGTTCTTC.

This chain uses TRBV18 with TRBJ1-5; TRBD1 agrees at 12 bases. Germline-derived CDR1 and CDR2 are KGHSH and LQKENI. After removal of 5 bases from V and 1 base from J, the junction contained 12 bases not matched to a gene. The CDR3 spans 19 residues. CDR3 amino acids: CASSSYGTGGDGSNQPQHF. For the CDR3, the DNA is TGTGCCAGCTCATCATACGGGACAGGGGGCGACGGGAGCAATCAGCCCCAGCATTTT.

This clonotype has a handful of counts. This chain joins TRBV3-1 and TRBJ2-5; a weak D match, TRBD2 (5 bases). Per the germline V gene, CDR1 is LGHDT and CDR2 is YNNKEL (reference sequence). This CDR3 comprises 13 residues. With 4 bases removed from V and 5 bases from J, the gap between germline ends came to 11 bases. This CDR3 is CASSPGGGETQYF. The CDR3 DNA follows: TGTGCCAGCAGCCCCGGCGGCGGGGAGACCCAGTACTTC.

This clonotype was picked up a small number of times. The V and J genes are TRBV19 and TRBJ2-1; 10 positions match TRBD2. Per germline, CDR1 LNHDA and CDR2 SQIVND (reference sequence). There are 14 residues in the CDR3. J lost 2 bases, V lost 7 bases, and 2 bases had no gene match. This CDR3 reads CASTTSGAYNEQFF. The CDR3, as DNA: TGTGCCAGTACCACTAGCGGGGCCTACAATGAGCAGTTCTTC.

This clonotype was found a few times. The chain combines TRBV27 with TRBJ2-1; D uncertain. Germline-derived CDR1 and CDR2 are MNHEY and SMNVEV (reference sequence). This CDR3 region has 11 residues. The V end lost 5 bases, the J end lost 5 bases, and 4 bases lay between the germline ends. CDR3: CASSQNNEQFF. The CDR3 nucleotides are TGTGCCAGCAGTCAGAACAATGAGCAGTTCTTC.

The CDR3: CASSLDRSTLPYEQYF. CDR3 DNA: TGTGCCAGCAGCTTGGACAGGTCAACGCTGCCCTACGAGCAGTACTTC. This chain connects TRBV11-2 to TRBJ2-7; TRBD1 aligns across 7 bases. The CDR3 length is 16 residues. Per germline, CDR1 SGHAT and CDR2 FQNNGV. V dropped 3 bases and J dropped 2; count of bases not matched to a gene: 10.

The chain couples TRBV12-3 or TRBV12-4 to TRBJ1-1; D remains ambiguous. The CDR3 has 15 residues. The V and J ends lost 3 bases and 0 bases respectively, with 11 bases between them. CDR3 in DNA: TGTGCCAGCAGTTTTGAGGCCGCGGTGAACACTGAAGCTTTCTTT. Protein sequence: CASSFEAAVNTEAFF.

This clonotype was detected ten times or more. The chain joins TRBV4-3 to TRBJ2-2; D perhaps matches TRBD2 (6 bases). The CDR3 has 16 residues. Germline V gives CDR1 LGHNA, CDR2 YSLEER. The ends were cut back, 2 bases at V and 2 bases at J, with 12 bases in the middle. The CDR3 protein is CASSQCGGCNTGELFF. CDR3 nucleotide sequence: TGCGCCAGCAGCCAATGTGGGGGGTGTAACACCGGGGAGCTGTTTTTT.

V gene TRBV4-1 combines with J gene TRBJ2-2, with D uncertain. The CDR3 is made up of 16 amino acids. V was shortened by 2 bases and J by 4 bases, with 14 bases between the two germline ends. CDR1 MGHRA and CDR2 YSYEKL come from the germline V gene. The CDR3 bases are TGCGCCAGCAGCCAAAGTGTGATAGCTGTCACCGGGGAGCTGTTTTTT. It specifies CASSQSVIAVTGELFF.

The sample holds a few counts of this clonotype. An end of the junction does not agree with germline; a read error may underlie this. The chain uses TRBV12-3 or TRBV12-4 and TRBJ2-1, with a possible D match to TRBD1 (6 bases). The CDR3 is 13 residues long. Written as DNA, the CDR3 is TGTGCCAGCAGTTTAGCGTTCGGGACAAAAACCGGCTTC. Protein sequence: CASSLAFGTKTGF.

This clonotype was seen ten or more times. The chain is built from TRBV29-1 and TRBJ1-1, with D tentatively TRBD1 (5 bases). The CDR3 runs to 10 residues. Germline values: CDR1 SQVTM, CDR2 ANQGSEA. Trimming shortened V by 8 bases and J by 5 bases, and 9 bases separated the two germline ends. DNA for the CDR3: TGCAGCACGAGACAGACTGAAGCTTTCTTT. This codes for CSTRQTEAFF.

The sample holds many counts of this clonotype. The chain has TRBV3-1 and TRBJ2-1; perhaps TRBD2 as D (5 bases). V shed 2 bases and J shed 8 bases, with 10 bases lying between them. Germline values: CDR1 LGHDT, CDR2 YNNKEL (reference sequence). The CDR3 has 13 amino acids. CDR3 sequence (DNA): TGTGCCAGCAGCCAAAAGGGAGACCATGAGCAGTTCTTC. This codes for CASSQKGDHEQFF.

This clonotype showed up many times. The V and J genes are TRBV7-9 and TRBJ1-4; 7 bases align to TRBD1. With V trimmed by 5 bases and J by 8 bases, 8 bases remained unmatched. Germline values: CDR1 SEHNR, CDR2 FQNEAQ (reference sequence). CDR3 length: 14 amino acids. The CDR3 DNA reads TGTGCCAGCAGCACGACAGGGTGGTTCGAAAAACTGTTTTTT. Its protein is CASSTTGWFEKLFF.

This clonotype was counted many times. The chain carries TRBV20-1 and TRBJ1-2, with 8 bases matching TRBD1. This CDR3 contains 12 residues. Germline V gene data show CDR1 as DFQATT and CDR2 as SNEGSKA (reference sequence). Germline trimming cut 7 bases from V and 5 bases from J; bases unmatched to any gene: 6. The CDR3 region has the DNA TGCAGTGTAACAGGGGGTCGATATGGCTACACCTTC. Translation: CSVTGGRYGYTF.